The clone carrying this TCR beta chain was recorded a few times. Its antigen is not identified. This entry comes from a study of T-cell memory formation after mild COVID-19. Overall study: Clusters were largely donor specific.

Study-wide points: Detection of some responders pre-infection suggested pre-existing cross-reactive memory T cells participated. Clones shrinking between day 15 and 85 showed a balanced CD4/CD8 split, and those that grew later tilted toward CD4+.

V lost 6 bases, J lost 5 bases, and 10 bases stayed unmatched. The germline V gene encodes CDR1 LNHDA and CDR2 SQIVND (reference sequence). The CDR3 sequence is 15 residues long. 5'RACE with constant-segment primers built TCRalpha and TCRbeta cDNA libraries with UMIs. TCRdb reanalysed the 5' RACE reads using MiXCR and keeps one entry per CDR3 protein. The sample yields under 300,000 distinct CDR3 sequences, less than 20% seen once. The chain couples TRBV19 to TRBJ1-5; 7 bases match TRBD1. Material for sequencing was PBMCs or a T cell subset sorted from them (not recorded which). The sequence was collected from a man between 18 and 35 years old who had mild COVID-19 (a few samples of this study predate the infection). Cell type and time point are not known. The CDR3 DNA sequence: TGTGCCAGTAGCCCGGGGACAGTAAACTATCAGCCCCAGCATTTT. It codes for CASSPGTVNYQPQHF.